Below, 23 T cell receptor beta chains from the same sample are listed, as sequenced in a study of T-cell memory formation after mild COVID-19. Via MiXCR, TCRdb re-called the 5' RACE reads, giving one row per CDR3 protein. The sample holds 470,000 or so distinct CDR3 sequences; around a sixth are singletons and the top ten take 9% to 15%. Sequenced input: PBMCs or a T cell subset sorted from them (not recorded which). The source is an adult woman who had mild COVID-19 (a few samples of this study predate the infection). Cell type and time point are not known.

Many counts were recorded for this clonotype. This rearrangement joins TRBV7-2 to TRBJ2-3, with 9 bases identical to TRBD1. This CDR3 region has 14 residues. The J segment lost 2 bases and the V segment lost 4 bases, leaving 1 base of the junction unmatched. The germline V gene has CDR1 SGHTA and CDR2 FQGNSA. CDR3 region: CASSWTGATDTQYF. Here the CDR3 DNA reads TGTGCCAGCAGCTGGACAGGGGCCACAGATACGCAGTATTTT. The variable domain in full, completed from reference TRBV7-2 and TRBJ2-3, reads GAGVSQSPSNKVTEKGKDVELRCDPISGHTALYWYRQSLGQGLEFLIYFQGNSAPDKSGLPSDRFSAERTGGSVSTLTIQRTQQEDSAVYLCASSWTGATDTQYFGPGTRLTVL.

The V call is TRBV25-1, the J call TRBJ1-4, with no clear D. V was shortened by 5 bases and J by 7 bases, with 8 bases between the two germline ends. Germline CDR1 is MGHDK and CDR2 is SYGVNS. The CDR3 extends over 12 amino acids. CDR3: CASSLPGEKLFF. CDR3 in DNA: TGTGCCAGCAGTCTTCCCGGTGAAAAACTGTTTTTT. Combining the CDR3 with reference TRBV25-1 and TRBJ1-4 gives the whole variable domain EADIYQTPRYLVIGTGKKITLECSQTMGHDKMYWYQQDPGMELHLIHYSYGVNSTEKGDLSSESTVSRIRTEHFPLTLESARPSHTSQYLCASSLPGEKLFFGSGTQLSVL.

The chain joins TRBV6-2 or TRBV6-3 to TRBJ2-3, with 8 bases that match TRBD2. Germline CDR1 and CDR2: MNHEY and SVGEGT. V lost 0 bases to trimming and J lost 0 bases; unmatched junction nucleotides: 14. The CDR3 runs 20 residues. The CDR3 sequence: CASSYSWGTSGAPSTDTQYF. The CDR3 coding sequence is TGTGCCAGCAGTTACTCCTGGGGCACTAGCGGAGCTCCTAGCACAGATACGCAGTATTTT.

This clonotype was counted many times. This chain joins TRBV7-2 and TRBJ2-7, with TRBD2 identical over 8 bases. The CDR3 sequence is 14 residues long. Germline loops: CDR1 SGHTA, CDR2 FQGNSA. J was trimmed by 6 bases and V by 4 bases; bases with no gene match: 8. CDR3 sequence reads: CASSSQAGVVEQYF. For the CDR3, the DNA is TGTGCCAGCAGCTCGCAAGCGGGAGTCGTCGAGCAGTACTTC. The full variable domain, with the rest looked up from reference TRBV7-2 and TRBJ2-7, is GAGVSQSPSNKVTEKGKDVELRCDPISGHTALYWYRQSLGQGLEFLIYFQGNSAPDKSGLPSDRFSAERTGGSVSTLTIQRTQQEDSAVYLCASSSQAGVVEQYFGPGTRLTVT.

The chain combines TRBV7-8 with TRBJ1-1, with D perhaps TRBD1 (6 bases). Germline lookup yields CDR1 SGHVS and CDR2 FQNEAQ. The CDR3 has 16 residues. The ends were cut back, 5 bases at V and 5 bases at J, with 21 bases in the middle. This chain's CDR3 is CASSPQRGQGRTEAFF. The DNA of the CDR3 is TGTGCCAGCAGCCCCCAGCGAGGGCAGGGGCGGACTGAAGCTTTCTTT.

This clonotype turned up a few times. The V gene is TRBV21-1, the J gene TRBJ1-3; TRBD1 was called by the table and not checked on the DNA. TRBV21-1 is shown as a pseudogene. The CDR3 spans 15 residues. The CDR3 DNA reads as TGTGCCAGCAGCAACATCAGGGATTTTGGAAACACCATATATTTT. Protein product: CASSNIRDFGNTIYF.

A few counts support this clonotype. The chain has TRBV3-1 and TRBJ2-7; TRBD1 is a possible D gene (6 bases). The CDR3 length is 15 residues. From germline, CDR1 is LGHDT and CDR2 YNNKEL (reference sequence). V shed 3 bases and J shed 2 bases, with 14 bases lying between them. The CDR3, as DNA: TGTGCCAGCAGCCACGGACAGAGCATTACCTACGAGCAGTACTTC. Protein sequence: CASSHGQSITYEQYF.

V gene TRBV6-6 combines with J gene TRBJ2-3; 13 positions agree with TRBD2. Germline CDR1 reads MNHNY; CDR2 reads SVGAGI (reference sequence). V trimming: 2 bases; J trimming: 0 bases; junction bases outside the gene matches: 8. The CDR3 is 19 amino acids. CDR3 nucleotides: TGTGCCAGCAGTTACCCCGGGACTAGCGGGATAACTAGCACAGATACGCAGTATTTT. It is translated as CASSYPGTSGITSTDTQYF.

J is TRBJ2-5 and V is TRBV24-1; tentatively, D is TRBD2 (6 bases). The CDR3 consists of 13 residues. Trimming shortened V by 9 bases and J by 2 bases, and 12 bases separated the two germline ends. Germline assignment: CDR1 KGHDR and CDR2 SFDVKD. CDR3 nucleotides: TGTGCCACCCGTAGTGGGACTCAAGAGACCCAGTACTTC. Translated, it gives CATRSGTQETQYF.

The rearrangement links TRBV6-2 or TRBV6-3 to TRBJ2-1; 9 positions match TRBD2. CDR1 MNHEY and CDR2 SVGEGT come from the germline V gene. The junction had 15 bases not matched to a gene; V was cut back by 0 bases and J by 6 bases. The CDR3 runs 19 residues. CDR3 residues: CASSYSSGSGLARSNEQFF. CDR3 sequence (DNA): TGTGCCAGCAGTTACTCGAGTGGGTCGGGACTAGCAAGGAGCAATGAGCAGTTCTTC.

The genes are TRBV7-2 and TRBJ1-2, with D maybe TRBD1 (6 bases). There are 14 residues in the CDR3. V was shortened by 6 bases and J by 2 bases, with 13 bases between the two germline ends. Germline V lookup: CDR1 SGHTA, CDR2 FQGNSA. As DNA, the CDR3 is TGTGCCAGCAGTTACCGACAGGAGAACTATGGCTACACCTTC. Translation: CASSYRQENYGYTF. Combining the CDR3 with reference TRBV7-2 and TRBJ1-2 gives the whole variable domain GAGVSQSPSNKVTEKGKDVELRCDPISGHTALYWYRQSLGQGLEFLIYFQGNSAPDKSGLPSDRFSAERTGGSVSTLTIQRTQQEDSAVYLCASSYRQENYGYTFGSGTRLTVV.

The chain is built from TRBV27 and TRBJ2-5; weak D call: TRBD1 (6 bases). Germline CDR1 MNHEY, CDR2 SMNVEV (reference sequence). This CDR3 is built from 13 residues. The V end was cut by 1 base, the J end by 4 bases, with 7 bases between. CDR3 coding DNA: TGTGCCAGCAGTTTATTACAGGGAGAGACCCAGTACTTC. Translation gives CASSLLQGETQYF.

This clonotype was recorded a few times. The J gene is TRBJ2-2, the V gene TRBV27; D gene unclear. The germline V gene has CDR1 MNHEY and CDR2 SMNVEV (reference sequence). V lost 1 base and J lost 0, with 6 bases in between. The CDR3 length is 15 residues. The CDR3 loop is CASSLFGSNTGELFF. The CDR3 DNA reads TGTGCCAGCAGTTTATTCGGCTCGAACACCGGGGAGCTGTTTTTT.

V gene TRBV19 combines with J gene TRBJ2-3; D is perhaps TRBD2 (6 bases). This CDR3 region has 15 residues. V was pared by 1 base and J by 2 bases, with 10 bases between. CDR1 is LNHDA, CDR2 SQIVND, per germline (reference sequence). As DNA, the CDR3 is TGTGCCAGTAGTATAGGGAGGGCCCCCACAGATACGCAGTATTTT. Translation: CASSIGRAPTDTQYF.

CDR3: CASSVVGRNFLGYTF. DNA for the CDR3: TGTGCCAGCAGCGTCGTCGGACGGAACTTCCTTGGCTACACCTTC. The chain employs TRBV6-2 or TRBV6-3 and TRBJ1-2; no reliable D call. The germline gives CDR1 MNHEY, CDR2 SVGEGT. Trimming removed 6 bases from V and 7 bases from J, with 21 bases in between. This CDR3 is 15 amino acids long.

This clonotype was seen only a few times. This rearrangement joins TRBV7-2 to TRBJ1-2; D ambiguous. The CDR3 contains 12 residues. V lost 5 bases and J 8 bases, leaving 12 bases between the germline ends. Germline CDR1 reads SGHTA; CDR2 reads FQGNSA. The CDR3 nucleotides read TGTGCCAGCAGCCCGGTGGGATTCGGCTACACCTTC. Translating it yields CASSPVGFGYTF.

This clonotype turned up a few times. The genes are TRBV27 and TRBJ2-6, with D possibly matching TRBD2 (5 bases). V dropped 8 bases and J dropped 0 bases, with 14 bases sitting between them. Germline CDR1 MNHEY, CDR2 SMNVEV (reference sequence). This CDR3 has 16 residues. The CDR3 is CASRAVWNSGANVLTF. The CDR3 nucleotides read TGTGCCAGCCGAGCGGTCTGGAACTCTGGGGCCAACGTCCTGACTTTC.

The chain combines TRBV9 with TRBJ2-5, with D possibly called TRBD1 or TRBD2 (5 bases each). CDR1 is SGDLS, CDR2 YYNGEE, per germline. This CDR3 has 15 residues. V lost 3 bases and J 1 base, leaving 13 bases between the germline ends. The CDR3 DNA follows: TGTGCCAGCAGCGCCTGGGACCGGCCCCAAGAGACCCAGTACTTC. This encodes CASSAWDRPQETQYF.

This clonotype appeared a few times. The chain combines TRBV6-5 with TRBJ1-2; the D gene is possibly TRBD1 (5 bases). V gave up 7 bases and J gave up 2 bases, with 14 bases separating them. Germline V CDR1 and CDR2: MNHEY, SVGAGI. The CDR3 is 14 amino acids. Written as DNA, the CDR3 is TGTGCCAGCACCTACGGGGGAGGAAACTATGGCTACACCTTC. It is translated as CASTYGGGNYGYTF.

The rearrangement joins TRBV9 to TRBJ2-1, with D unclear. The CDR3 loop spans 16 amino acids. CDR1 SGDLS and CDR2 YYNGEE come from the germline V gene. V was clipped by 3 bases and J by 0 bases, with 13 bases between them. The CDR3 nucleotides are TGTGCCAGCAGCGGCATACGCAGTAGCTCCTACAATGAGCAGTTCTTC. The encoded protein is CASSGIRSSSYNEQFF.

The chain uses TRBV7-8 and TRBJ2-3, with D uncertain. Trimming removed 5 bases at V and 0 bases at J, with 9 bases between. Germline lookup yields CDR1 SGHVS and CDR2 FQNEAQ. This CDR3 is built from 14 residues. The CDR3 spells CASSRPASTDTQYF. The CDR3 DNA reads as TGTGCCAGCAGCCGGCCGGCTAGCACAGATACGCAGTATTTT.

The chain's CDR3 is CSARPAGDVNGDTEAFF. DNA for the CDR3: TGCAGTGCTAGACCTGCAGGCGACGTAAATGGGGACACTGAAGCTTTCTTT. The chain recombines TRBV20-1 with TRBJ1-1; no clear D gene. This CDR3 has 17 residues. V lost 2 bases to trimming and J lost 3 bases, with 22 bases between them. Germline V gene lookup returns CDR1 DFQATT and CDR2 SNEGSKA (reference sequence).

The table lists this clonotype with a count of one. This chain joins TRBV7-7 and TRBJ2-1; 7 bases are a match to TRBD1. Losses at the gene ends were 5 bases for V and 6 bases for J; bases not matched to a gene: 4. The CDR3 runs to 13 residues. Germline V gives CDR1 SSHAT, CDR2 FNYEAQ (reference sequence). CDR3 in amino acids: CASSTDRVNEQFF. The CDR3, as DNA: TGTGCCAGCAGCACAGACAGGGTCAATGAGCAGTTCTTC.